This T cell receptor beta chain was captured by sequencing in a study of blood T cell repertoires in COVID-19. Study as a whole: Both acute and convalescent COVID-19 samples were obtained from the United States, Italy and Spain. The cDNA or gDNA used as material had been derived from T cells, B-cell-depleted T cells, or PBMCs.

Germline V gene data show CDR1 as LGHNA and CDR2 as YNFKEQ. Deletions cut 8 bases from V and 7 bases from J, with 12 bases between. The CDR3 runs to 13 residues. Assay: immunoSEQ multiplex PCR; the TCRdb copy retains only in-frame clones and omits some. The top ten clones hold 25% to 30% of a sample with 100,000 to 150,000 clones, 85% of them seen once. This sequence originates from an elderly woman with acute or convalescent COVID-19. V is TRBV4-2 and J is TRBJ1-6, with D perhaps matching TRBD1 (5 bases). The specimen sequenced was peripheral blood. DNA of the CDR3: TGTGCCAGCGGGGGACTCCTGAATTCACCCCTCCACTTT. Translated: CASGGLLNSPLHF.